Listed here are 13 T cell receptor beta chains from one sample, sequenced in a study of control samples from healthy donors and cancer patients. Measured with immunoSEQ multiplex PCR; TCRdb has only the in-frame clones, and not every one. This table holds around 80,000 clones, 70% to 90% found once. Sequencing input: blood. The receptor source for this set is a woman in her fifties or sixties in good health.

This clone was found once. V is TRBV5-4 and J is TRBJ2-1, with 11 bases matching TRBD2. The CDR3 has 15 amino acids. Germline CDR1 is SGHNT and CDR2 is YYREEE (reference sequence). V lost 4 bases and J lost 4; bases outside the gene matches: 4. This CDR3 reads CASSQSSGGYNEQFF. The CDR3 nucleotides are TGTGCCAGCAGCCAATCTAGCGGGGGGTACAATGAGCAGTTCTTC.

The V and J genes are TRBV29-1 and TRBJ1-4; 9 bases map to TRBD1. The germline V gene encodes CDR1 SQVTM and CDR2 ANQGSEA. The CDR3 has 14 amino acids. Germline trimming cut 4 bases from V and 5 bases from J; bases unmatched to any gene: 5. DNA of the CDR3: TGCAGCGTTGCCCCGGGACAGGGAAATGAAAAACTGTTTTTT. Protein sequence: CSVAPGQGNEKLFF. Complete variable domain (other parts from reference TRBV29-1 and TRBJ1-4): SAVISQKPSRDICQRGTSLTIQCQVDSQVTMMFWYRQQPGQSLTLIATANQGSEATYESGFVIDKFPISRPNLTFSTLTVSNMSPEDSSIYLCSVAPGQGNEKLFFGSGTQLSVL.

The chain links TRBV14 to TRBJ2-3; D unclear. Looked up from germline, CDR1 is SGHDN and CDR2 is FVKESK. Trimming took 5 bases from V and 5 from J, leaving 11 bases between them. This CDR3 contains 13 residues. The CDR3 loop is CASSFEARDTQYF. CDR3 DNA: TGTGCCAGCAGCTTCGAGGCAAGAGATACGCAGTATTTT.

J is TRBJ1-2 and V is TRBV13; D perhaps matches TRBD1 (6 bases). CDR1 is PRHDT and CDR2 is FYEKMQ in the germline V gene (reference sequence). The CDR3 loop spans 17 amino acids. Between the trimmed V and J ends, which lost 3 bases and 5 bases, there was a span of 22 bases. The CDR3 coding sequence is TGTGCCAGCAGCTTCATGACAGGAGCCAGCAACACATATGGCTACACCTTC. Protein sequence: CASSFMTGASNTYGYTF. Full variable domain (rest looked up from reference TRBV13 and TRBJ1-2): AAGVIQSPRHLIKEKRETATLKCYPIPRHDTVYWYQQGPGQDPQFLISFYEKMQSDKGSIPDRFSAQQFSDYHSELNMSSLELGDSALYFCASSFMTGASNTYGYTFGSGTRLTVV.

V is TRBV2 and J is TRBJ1-1; perhaps TRBD1 as D (5 bases). The CDR3 loop spans 15 amino acids. Trimming took off 5 bases at V and 0 bases at J, with 13 bases between the two ends. CDR1 and CDR2 from the germline V gene are SNHLY and FYNNEI. CDR3 loop: CASSRGRLMNTEAFF. The CDR3 DNA reads as TGTGCCAGCAGTCGGGGGAGACTAATGAACACTGAAGCTTTCTTT.

The chain has TRBV10-3 and TRBJ2-3; 10 bases are a match to TRBD2. J lost 6 bases, V lost 5 bases, and 8 bases had no gene match. Germline loops: CDR1 ENHRY, CDR2 SYGVKD. The length of the CDR3 is 15 residues. The CDR3 spells CAISLAGARGDTQYF. DNA of the CDR3: TGTGCCATCAGTCTAGCGGGGGCCCGTGGGGATACGCAGTATTTT.

J is TRBJ2-1 and V is TRBV6-1; 7 bases agree with TRBD1. This CDR3 is 16 amino acids long. V dropped 2 bases and J dropped 5; count of bases not matched to a gene: 9. From germline, CDR1 is MNHNS and CDR2 SASEGT. As DNA, the CDR3 is TGTGCCAGCAGTGAAAGGTCACAGGGGCGAAACAATGAGCAGTTCTTC. Its protein is CASSERSQGRNNEQFF.

Regarding this clone: The identical CDR3 is also encoded by other nucleotide sequences in the sample. V usage is TRBV5-4 and J usage is TRBJ2-7; D is undetermined. CDR1 and CDR2 (germline): SGHNT, YYREEE (reference sequence). There are 12 residues in the CDR3. Trimming took 7 bases from V and 6 from J, leaving 14 bases between them. This CDR3 reads CASSRFPAEQYF. The DNA for the CDR3 is TGTGCCAGCTCAAGGTTCCCGGCCGAGCAGTACTTC.

This chain connects TRBV11-3 to TRBJ2-3; the match to TRBD1 covers 8 bases. Germline lookup yields CDR1 SGHNT and CDR2 YENEEA. The CDR3 is 13 residues long. The V segment lost 6 bases and the J segment 4 bases; nucleotides outside the gene matches: 3. CDR3: CASREQGADTQYF. As DNA, the CDR3 is TGTGCCAGCAGAGAACAGGGGGCAGATACGCAGTATTTT. The whole variable domain, remainder taken from reference TRBV11-3 and TRBJ2-3, is EAGVVQSPRYKIIEKKQPVAFWCNPISGHNTLYWYLQNLGQGPELLIRYENEEAVDDSQLPKDRFSAERLKGVDSTLKIQPAELGDSAVYLCASREQGADTQYFGPGTRLTVL.

As DNA, the CDR3 is TGTGCCCCGCATATGGCGTCTTTTAACTCTGGAAACACCATATATTTT. Translating gives CAPHMASFNSGNTIYF. This rearrangement joins TRBV27 to TRBJ1-3; D is unclear. Germline CDR1 MNHEY, CDR2 SMNVEV (reference sequence). V lost 11 bases and J 0 bases, leaving 20 bases between the germline ends. The CDR3 is made up of 16 amino acids.

The chain carries TRBV2 and TRBJ1-3, with no clear D. This CDR3 is built from 14 residues. The V end lost 3 bases, the J end lost 1 base, and 7 bases lay between the germline ends. Germline CDR1 SNHLY, CDR2 FYNNEI. Here the CDR3 reads CASSDKGSGNTIYF. Here the CDR3 DNA reads TGTGCCAGCAGTGATAAAGGGTCTGGAAACACCATATATTTT.

The V gene is TRBV6-5, the J gene TRBJ1-2; D is perhaps TRBD1 (6 bases). V was shortened by 7 bases and J by 5 bases, with 14 bases between the two germline ends. CDR3 size: 13 residues. CDR1 and CDR2 (germline): MNHEY, SVGAGI. The CDR3 protein is CASTRGAPYGYTF. The CDR3 DNA sequence: TGTGCCAGCACTCGGGGGGCGCCGTATGGCTACACCTTC.

The genes are TRBV7-6 and TRBJ2-7; 8 bases align to TRBD2. The length of the CDR3 is 14 residues. The junction had 6 bases not matched to a gene; V was cut back by 2 bases and J by 6 bases. Germline V lookup: CDR1 SGHVS, CDR2 FNYEAQ. DNA of the CDR3: TGTGCCAGCAGCTTAATGGGACGGGGGGGCGAGCAGTACTTC. Its translation: CASSLMGRGGEQYF.